This T cell receptor beta chain emerged from a study of T-cell reconstitution after alpha-beta-depleted transplantation in children. The junction had 4 bases not matched to a gene; V was cut back by 6 bases and J by 2 bases. The CDR3 has 15 residues. Study outcomes and limitations: There were reportedly several hundred expanded graft clones from which alpha-beta T cells came about two months after transplant. At one year after transplant, newly produced T cells mostly accounted for T-cell counts and diversity. There were some patients whose high TCRbeta diversity at day 60 came from surviving recipient T cells and thymic progenitors.

This clonotype appeared many times. Its antigen is currently unknown. This sample's TCRbeta library carried unique molecular identifier barcodes. TCRdb reanalysed the PCR reads using MiXCR and keeps one entry per CDR3 protein. The sample consists of 480,000 or so distinct CDR3 sequences, more than 9% of them appearing once. This sequence joins TRBV12-3 or TRBV12-4 and TRBJ2-7; 13 nucleotides match TRBD2. Sequencing used PBMCs, obtained before TCRalphabeta/CD19-depleted stem cell transplant. The sequence came from a child aged 2 to 15 with inherited bone marrow failure, due to receive a stem cell transplant. CDR3 region: CASRGLAGPPYEQYF. CDR3 nucleotide sequence: TGTGCCAGCAGGGGACTAGCGGGACCCCCCTACGAGCAGTACTTC.